What follows are 23 T cell receptor beta chains derived from one specimen sequenced in a study of T cell clusters in autoimmune cytopenias. Multiplex touch-down PCR amplified TRB using TRB-A and TRB-B pools in one tube. TCRdb re-called the multiplex PCR reads; every CDR3 protein appears as one record, without DNA. The sample table includes some 4,100 distinct CDR3 sequences. Tens of thousands of genome equivalents of blood DNA were amplified for TRB. The sample was also linked to a second study, of T cell repertoires in aging, cancer and after chemotherapy.

The specimen was peripheral blood. The receptors stem from a human donor in good health.

The chain employs TRBV12-3 or TRBV12-4 and TRBJ2-5; TCRdb gives TRBD2 as the D gene, but with no DNA this cannot be confirmed. CDR3 length: 16 residues. The CDR3 sequence is CASGPGTSGVWETQYF.

This clonotype registers medium-sized by frequency. The chain employs TRBV27 and TRBJ2-7; TCRdb's D call, TRBD2, is unchecked because there is no DNA. CDR3 length equals 16 residues. In germline, CDR1 is MNHEY, CDR2 SMNVEV (reference sequence). CDR3 sequence reads: CASSLRVGVGAYEQYF.

This clonotype is identified as medium-sized from frequency. The chain couples TRBV6-5 to TRBJ1-1. The CDR3 is 13 residues long. Germline V gives CDR1 MNHEY, CDR2 SVGAGI. The CDR3 sequence: CASRLQGSTEAFF.

This rearrangement joins TRBV7-6 to TRBJ2-3. The CDR3 is made up of 14 amino acids. Germline CDR1 reads SGHVS; CDR2 reads FNYEAQ. The CDR3 loop is CASSRGLGTDTQYF. The entire variable domain, with the rest obtained from reference TRBV7-6 and TRBJ2-3, is as follows: GAGVSQSPRYKVTKRGQDVALRCDPISGHVSLYWYRQALGQGPEFLTYFNYEAQQDKSGLPNDRFSAERPEGSISTLTIQRTEQRDSAMYRCASSRGLGTDTQYFGPGTRLTVL.

The V and J genes are TRBV7-2 and TRBJ1-1. Germline V gene sequence: CDR1 SGHTA, CDR2 FQGNSA. The CDR3 runs to 14 residues. CDR3 loop: CASSWVGENTEAFF.

By frequency, this clonotype is large. The chain is built from TRBV19 and TRBJ2-1; the D call from TCRdb, TRBD2, cannot be confirmed without DNA. The CDR3 is made up of 16 amino acids. Germline V lookup: CDR1 LNHDA, CDR2 SQIVND (reference sequence). CDR3 protein: CASSVGWGSSYNEQFF.

The chain joins TRBV20-1 to TRBJ2-3; the TCRdb D gene call, TRBD2, has no DNA to confirm it. Germline V CDR1 and CDR2: DFQATT, SNEGSKA (reference sequence). This CDR3 has 18 residues. CDR3: CSAQRLAGASPQTDTQYF.

The chain has TRBV30 and TRBJ1-3; TCRdb's D call, TRBD1, is unchecked because there is no DNA. Germline-derived CDR1 and CDR2 are GTSNPN and SVGIG (reference sequence). The CDR3 loop spans 17 amino acids. The CDR3 sequence is CAWRSRGGHLAGNTIYF.

This clonotype counts as medium-sized by frequency. The J gene is TRBJ2-7, the V gene TRBV27; TCRdb's D call of TRBD1 is untestable without DNA. The CDR3 length is 14 residues. CDR1 is MNHEY and CDR2 is SMNVEV in the germline V gene (reference sequence). The CDR3 sequence: CASSFWDRVREQYF.

This chain joins TRBV4-2 and TRBJ2-7; TCRdb reports TRBD2, a call that lacks DNA to check it against. This CDR3 contains 15 residues. The germline V gene encodes CDR1 LGHNA and CDR2 YNFKEQ. The CDR3 here is CASSQQATGGDEQYF.

Measured by frequency, this clonotype is medium-sized. The J gene is TRBJ2-1, the V gene TRBV5-4. There are 17 residues in the CDR3. Germline CDR1 and CDR2: SGHNT and YYREEE (reference sequence). The CDR3 is CASSSGLAGTSYNEQFF.

The J gene is TRBJ2-7, the V gene TRBV20-1; there is no DNA to check the TCRdb D call of TRBD1. CDR1 and CDR2 from the germline V gene are DFQATT and SNEGSKA (reference sequence). The CDR3 consists of 14 residues. CDR3 sequence reads: CSARDWTVTYEQYF.

This clonotype is called medium-sized based on its frequency. The chain joins TRBV6-1 to TRBJ1-5; TCRdb's D gene call, TRBD1, goes unchecked for lack of DNA. The CDR3 is 14 amino acids. From germline, CDR1 is MNHNS and CDR2 SASEGT. The CDR3 spells CASSGTGRGQPQHF.

This clonotype is classed as medium-sized (0.01 to 0.1%) by frequency. The chain employs TRBV6-1 and TRBJ2-7; TCRdb indicates TRBD1, and absent DNA this call remains unverified. Germline V gene data show CDR1 as MNHNS and CDR2 as SASEGT. CDR3 length equals 14 residues. CDR3 region: CASSDWGTTNEQYF.

Measured by frequency, this clonotype is medium-sized. The chain has TRBV5-4 and TRBJ2-2; TCRdb returns TRBD1, unconfirmable since there is no DNA. CDR3 length equals 15 residues. CDR1 and CDR2 (germline): SGHNT, YYREEE (reference sequence). CDR3 region: CASSLAAQGPGELFF.

The rearrangement joins TRBV10-3 to TRBJ2-7; TCRdb's assignment of TRBD1 cannot be checked, as there is no DNA. Germline CDR1 and CDR2: ENHRY and SYGVKD. CDR3 length: 18 residues. The CDR3 sequence: CAISEPDRGGLSSYEQYF.

The chain combines TRBV5-1 with TRBJ1-2. Germline V lookup: CDR1 SGHRS, CDR2 YFSETQ. The CDR3 sequence is 15 residues long. The CDR3 protein is CASSLGAPDRYGYTF.

Its frequency marks this clonotype as medium-sized. The V call is TRBV18, the J call TRBJ1-4; the TRBD1 assignment by TCRdb is unverifiable without DNA. Germline V CDR1 and CDR2: KGHSH, LQKENI. This CDR3 contains 16 residues. The CDR3 reads CASSPPAGKEGEKLFF. Full variable domain (remainder filled in from reference TRBV18 and TRBJ1-4): NAGVMQNPRHLVRRRGQEARLRCSPMKGHSHVYWYRQLPEEGLKFMVYLQKENIIDESGMPKERFSAEFPKEGPSILRIQQVVRGDSAAYFCASSPPAGKEGEKLFFGSGTQLSVL.

The genes are TRBV12-3 or TRBV12-4 and TRBJ1-5; the D call from TCRdb, TRBD1, cannot be confirmed without DNA. CDR3 length equals 14 residues. The CDR3 protein is CASSLGTGDQPQHF.

The chain uses TRBV5-1 and TRBJ2-3; TCRdb reports TRBD2, a call that lacks DNA to check it against. Germline values: CDR1 SGHRS, CDR2 YFSETQ. The CDR3 runs 17 residues. The CDR3 sequence: CASSLAPLAGAVDTQYF.

The rearrangement joins TRBV21-1 to TRBJ2-7. TRBV21-1 is marked as a pseudogene. The CDR3 has 11 residues. This chain's CDR3 is CASSSVYEQYF.

This clonotype is called medium-sized based on its frequency. The rearrangement uses TRBV20-1 and TRBJ2-3; absent DNA, TCRdb's TRBD2 call cannot be checked. The length of the CDR3 is 16 residues. The germline V gene has CDR1 DFQATT and CDR2 SNEGSKA (reference sequence). The CDR3 loop reads CSASLLAGGRTDTQYF.

Considering frequency, this clonotype is medium-sized. CDR3 region: CASSGRTGATDTQYF. V usage is TRBV12-3 or TRBV12-4 and J usage is TRBJ2-3; the D call from TCRdb, TRBD1, cannot be confirmed without DNA. The CDR3 runs 15 residues.